The 7 T cell receptor beta chains below all came from one sample that was sequenced in a study of a mutant IDH1 vaccine in newly diagnosed glioma. Sample time point: baseline, week 1 (first vaccination visit). Treatment denoted: pre-vaccination baseline after standard-of-care therapy. Produced via immunoSEQ multiplex PCR; TCRdb's table is partial and in-frame only. The data contain tens of thousands of clones, 80% to 90% of them seen just once; the ten biggest clones take up around 2.5%. The specimen comprised PBMCs, sampled from a glioma patient treated with radiotherapy, temozolomide or both. These TCRs come from a man aged 40-49 years with glioma.

This rearrangement joins TRBV9 to TRBJ1-5, with 9 bases that match TRBD1. J gave up 5 bases and V 3 bases, and 3 bases lay outside the gene matches. Per the germline V gene, CDR1 is SGDLS and CDR2 is YYNGEE. The length of the CDR3 is 14 residues. The CDR3 DNA reads TGTGCCAGCAGCGCCGGGACAGGGTATCAGCCCCAGCATTTT. This encodes CASSAGTGYQPQHF.

The chain couples TRBV6-5 to TRBJ2-3, with TRBD2 matching over 11 bases. The trim removed 6 bases at V and 4 bases at J, leaving 3 bases unmatched. Germline CDR1 reads MNHEY; CDR2 reads SVGAGI. The CDR3 runs to 14 residues. This CDR3 reads CASRLAGVADTQYF. CDR3 nucleotide sequence: TGTGCCAGCAGACTAGCGGGAGTAGCAGATACGCAGTATTTT.

The chain recombines TRBV6-5 with TRBJ1-2, with 11 bases fitting TRBD1. V dropped 4 bases and J dropped 12; count of bases not matched to a gene: 7. The germline CDR1 and CDR2 sequences are MNHEY and SVGAGI. This CDR3 has 13 residues. The CDR3 DNA reads TGTGCCAGCAGTTGGGACAGGGGGGCAAGGCACACCTTC. This gives the protein CASSWDRGARHTF.

This clone was detected only once. The chain joins TRBV7-2 to TRBJ2-1; TRBD2 matches at 12 bases. Germline lookup yields CDR1 SGHTA and CDR2 FQGNSA. This CDR3 is built from 14 residues. The ends lost 5 bases at V and 9 bases at J; junction bases unmatched: 5. CDR3 amino acids: CASSLQTSGSEQFF. Written as DNA, the CDR3 is TGTGCCAGCAGCCTACAGACTAGCGGGAGTGAGCAGTTCTTC.

The rearrangement uses TRBV11-2 and TRBJ2-7; TRBD1 aligns across 8 bases. Unmatched junction bases numbered 11, after V lost 7 bases and J lost 6 bases. The CDR3 spans 14 residues. The germline CDR1 and CDR2 sequences are SGHAT and FQNNGV. CDR3 coding DNA: TGTGCCAGCAACCTAGGGACAGGAGTCTTCGAGCAGTACTTC. Its translation is CASNLGTGVFEQYF.

The chain joins TRBV7-8 to TRBJ2-2; D is perhaps TRBD2 (6 bases). Germline CDR1 is SGHVS and CDR2 is FQNEAQ. V lost 2 bases and J 4 bases, leaving 17 bases between the germline ends. CDR3 size: 17 residues. The CDR3 DNA reads TGTGCCAGCAGCTTACAATCATCGGGACTTGGCACCGGGGAGCTGTTTTTT. This encodes CASSLQSSGLGTGELFF.

The chain's CDR3 is CASQSGDYGYTF. CDR3 DNA: TGTGCCAGCCAGTCAGGGGACTATGGCTACACCTTC. The chain employs TRBV7-9 and TRBJ1-2; D may be TRBD1 (6 bases). In germline, CDR1 is SEHNR, CDR2 FQNEAQ (reference sequence). The CDR3 runs 12 residues. V was trimmed by 8 bases and J by 3 bases, leaving 10 bases between them.